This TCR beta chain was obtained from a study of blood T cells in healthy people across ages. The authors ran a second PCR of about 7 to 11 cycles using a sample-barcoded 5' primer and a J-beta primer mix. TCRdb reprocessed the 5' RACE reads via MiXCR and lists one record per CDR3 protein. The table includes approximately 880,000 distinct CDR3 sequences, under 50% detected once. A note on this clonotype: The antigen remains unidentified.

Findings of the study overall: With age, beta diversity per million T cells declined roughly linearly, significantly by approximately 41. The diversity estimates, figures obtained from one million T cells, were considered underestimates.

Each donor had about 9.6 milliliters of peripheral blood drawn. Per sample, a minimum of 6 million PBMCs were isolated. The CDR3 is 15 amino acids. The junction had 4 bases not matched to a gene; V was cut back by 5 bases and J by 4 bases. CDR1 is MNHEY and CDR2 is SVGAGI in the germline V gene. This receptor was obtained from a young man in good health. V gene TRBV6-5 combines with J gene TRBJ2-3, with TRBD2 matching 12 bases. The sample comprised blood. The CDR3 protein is CASSPSGRAADTQYF. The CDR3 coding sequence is TGTGCCAGCAGTCCTAGCGGGAGGGCCGCAGATACGCAGTATTTT.